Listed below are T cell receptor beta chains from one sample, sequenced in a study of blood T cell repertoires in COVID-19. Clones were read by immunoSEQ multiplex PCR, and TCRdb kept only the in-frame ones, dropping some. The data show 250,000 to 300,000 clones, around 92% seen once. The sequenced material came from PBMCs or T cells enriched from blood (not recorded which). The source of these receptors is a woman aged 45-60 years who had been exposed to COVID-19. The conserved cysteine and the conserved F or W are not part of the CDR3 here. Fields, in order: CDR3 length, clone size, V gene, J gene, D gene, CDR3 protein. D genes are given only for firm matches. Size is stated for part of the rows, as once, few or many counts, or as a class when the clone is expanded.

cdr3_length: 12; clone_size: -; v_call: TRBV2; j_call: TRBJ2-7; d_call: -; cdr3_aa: ASSGGQGIDEQY
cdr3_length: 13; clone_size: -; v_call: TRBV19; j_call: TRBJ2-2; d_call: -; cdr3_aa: ASSTNYKNTGELF
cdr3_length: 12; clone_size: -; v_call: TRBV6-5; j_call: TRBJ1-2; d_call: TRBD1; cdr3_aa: ASSYDREGYGYT
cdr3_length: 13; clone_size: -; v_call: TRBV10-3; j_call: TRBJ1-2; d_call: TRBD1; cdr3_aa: AISGGQGANYGYT
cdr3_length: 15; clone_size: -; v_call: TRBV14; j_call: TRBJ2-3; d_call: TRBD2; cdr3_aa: ASSQRTSGDVTDTQY
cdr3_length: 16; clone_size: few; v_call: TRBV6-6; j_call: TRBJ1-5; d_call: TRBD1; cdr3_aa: ASSRTPTPGQGDQPQH
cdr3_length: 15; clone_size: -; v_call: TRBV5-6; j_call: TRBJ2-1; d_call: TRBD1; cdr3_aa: ASSLSNGQGLRQKQF
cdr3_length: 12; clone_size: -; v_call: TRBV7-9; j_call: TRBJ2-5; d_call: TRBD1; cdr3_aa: ASSLGTGEETQY
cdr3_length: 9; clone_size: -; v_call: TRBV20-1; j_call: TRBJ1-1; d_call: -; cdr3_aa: SPSGGTEAF
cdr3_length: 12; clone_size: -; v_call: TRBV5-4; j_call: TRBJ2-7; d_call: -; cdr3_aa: ASSANREKYEQY